This entry describes one TCR beta chain. The recovered donors of Cohort 3 showed two negative PCRs, clearance, or symptom resolution. V shed 4 bases and J shed 4 bases, with 13 bases lying between them. CDR3 size: 14 residues. Germline lookup yields CDR1 MDHEN and CDR2 SYDVKM. Repertoires were generated with immunoSEQ multiplex PCR, while TCRdb's copy carries only in-frame clones and drops some. The sample consists of about 250,000 clones, 70% to 90% of them appearing once. The data were obtained in a study of blood T cell repertoires in COVID-19. Sequencing was performed on PBMCs or T cells enriched from blood (not recorded which). The chain uses TRBV28 and TRBJ1-1, with D possibly being TRBD1 (5 bases). The clonotype originates from a woman aged 25-40 years who had recovered from COVID-19. The CDR3 is CASSSGGKGTEAFF. CDR3 nucleotides: TGTGCCAGCAGTTCCGGGGGGAAGGGCACTGAAGCTTTCTTT.